The 15 T cell receptor beta chains given below trace back to one sample, sequenced in a study of T cells in narcolepsy. Repertoires were generated with immunoSEQ multiplex PCR, while TCRdb's copy carries only in-frame clones and drops some. The sample includes some 16,000 clones, less than 90% of them seen just once. The sequenced sample was memory (CD45RA-) CD4+ T cells from blood. All receptors come from a human donor in good health.

This clone occurred a few times. This sequence joins TRBV4-1 and TRBJ1-1; the match to TRBD1 covers 7 bases. This CDR3 region has 15 residues. Germline V gene lookup returns CDR1 MGHRA and CDR2 YSYEKL. Trimming at V came to 0 bases and at J to 7 bases, leaving 8 bases not matched to a gene. Here the CDR3 DNA reads TGCGCCAGCAGCCAAGAAGGTCCAGGGGGTGTTGAAGCTTTCTTT. Amino acid sequence: CASSQEGPGGVEAFF.

This clone has just a few counts. This chain uses TRBV5-6 with TRBJ2-3; 9 nucleotides align to TRBD2. The CDR3 is 15 amino acids. Germline values: CDR1 SGHDT, CDR2 YYEEEE. The V and J ends lost 4 bases and 1 base, in that order; junction bases with no gene match: 4. The CDR3 protein is CASSRRTSGTDTQYF. The CDR3 DNA follows: TGTGCCAGCAGCCGCCGGACTAGCGGCACAGATACGCAGTATTTT. The variable domain in full, completed from reference TRBV5-6 and TRBJ2-3, reads DAGVTQSPTHLIKTRGQQVTLRCSPKSGHDTVSWYQQALGQGPQFIFQYYEEEERQRGNFPDRFSGHQFPNYSSELNVNALLLGDSALYLCASSRRTSGTDTQYFGPGTRLTVL.

V is TRBV6-6 and J is TRBJ1-2, with D perhaps TRBD1 (5 bases). Germline CDR1 reads MNHNY; CDR2 reads SVGAGI (reference sequence). Deletions cut 3 bases from V and 4 bases from J, with 15 bases between. The CDR3 loop spans 15 amino acids. CDR3 coding DNA: TGTGCCAGCAGTTATAGGGACGAGGCGGGCTATGGCTACACCTTC. Its translation is CASSYRDEAGYGYTF.

This clone was seen only a few times. This chain connects TRBV9 to TRBJ1-3, with D hard to call. In germline, CDR1 is SGDLS, CDR2 YYNGEE. CDR3 length equals 11 residues. The V end was cut by 0 bases, the J end by 5 bases, with 0 bases between. The CDR3: CASSVGNTIYF. As DNA, the CDR3 is TGTGCCAGCAGCGTAGGAAACACCATATATTTT.

The chain recombines TRBV5-3 with TRBJ2-2, with TRBD2 as a possible D gene (6 bases). TRBV5-3 is an ORF, with its function uncertain. The CDR3 covers 15 residues. V was shortened by 3 bases and J by 4 bases, with 13 bases between the two germline ends. The chain's CDR3 is CARSWSWRGTGELFF. The DNA of the CDR3 is TGTGCCAGAAGCTGGTCCTGGCGGGGCACCGGGGAGCTGTTTTTT.

This chain connects TRBV30 to TRBJ1-1; D is unclear. CDR3 length: 15 amino acids. The germline V gene has CDR1 GTSNPN and CDR2 SVGIG (reference sequence). V was clipped by 0 bases and J by 2 bases, with 13 bases between them. The CDR3 DNA sequence: TGTGCCTGGAGTGTTTGGGCCCCTATTAACACTGAAGCTTTCTTT. Protein: CAWSVWAPINTEAFF.

This sequence joins TRBV5-1 and TRBJ2-3; the D gene is possibly TRBD1 (6 bases). The CDR3 has 14 amino acids. V gave up 6 bases and J gave up 3 bases, with 14 bases separating them. Germline-derived CDR1 and CDR2 are SGHRS and YFSETQ. In DNA, the CDR3 is TGCGCCAGCAACCTAGACAGGCCTACAGATACGCAGTATTTT. Its translation: CASNLDRPTDTQYF.

The gene calls are TRBV29-1 and TRBJ1-1; the D is unclear. This CDR3 is built from 13 residues. Per the germline V gene, CDR1 is SQVTM and CDR2 is ANQGSEA. V lost 4 bases and J 2 bases, leaving 11 bases between the germline ends. Here the CDR3 reads CSVGQLLNTEAFF. The CDR3 DNA is TGCAGCGTTGGTCAGCTACTTAACACTGAAGCTTTCTTT.

This sequence joins TRBV7-6 and TRBJ2-7; TRBD2 agrees at 13 bases. This CDR3 contains 18 residues. Germline CDR1 and CDR2: SGHVS and FNYEAQ. V lost 5 bases and J lost 5; bases outside the gene matches: 15. CDR3: CASSPALLAGGPSNEQYF. The CDR3 DNA follows: TGTGCCAGCAGCCCGGCCCTACTAGCGGGAGGGCCTAGCAACGAGCAGTACTTC.

The sample holds a few counts of this clone. CDR3 sequence: CATGGDYNEQFF. Here the CDR3 DNA reads TGTGCCACCGGGGGGGACTACAATGAGCAGTTCTTC. The chain recombines TRBV6-6 with TRBJ2-1; TRBD2 matches at 8 bases. Germline V CDR1 and CDR2: MNHNY, SVGAGI (reference sequence). V was pared by 10 bases and J by 3 bases, with 2 bases of the junction left unmatched. There are 12 residues in the CDR3.

The chain uses TRBV7-2 and TRBJ2-3, with a tentative D call TRBD1 (6 bases). Trimming shortened V by 2 bases and J by 8 bases, and 8 bases separated the two germline ends. The length of the CDR3 is 12 residues. Per germline, CDR1 SGHTA and CDR2 FQGNSA. The CDR3 loop is CASSLTGRTQYF. The DNA for the CDR3 is TGTGCCAGCAGCTTAACAGGGCGTACGCAGTATTTT.

This clone was recorded once. The chain uses TRBV5-6 and TRBJ2-5; TRBD2 might be the D (6 bases). V gave up 2 bases and J gave up 7 bases, with 15 bases separating them. This CDR3 spans 14 amino acids. CDR1 and CDR2 from the germline V gene are SGHDT and YYEEEE. The CDR3 DNA follows: TGTGCCAGCAGCTTATCCGGGACTGTCGGGACCCAGTACTTC. Protein sequence: CASSLSGTVGTQYF.

This clone was counted once. The rearrangement links TRBV21-1 to TRBJ1-2. TRBV21-1 is designated a pseudogene. The CDR3 runs 14 residues. The CDR3 loop is CASSGGGETYGYTF. CDR3 sequence (DNA): TGTGCCAGCTCGGGCGGGGGAGAAACCTATGGCTACACCTTC.

V gene TRBV7-9 combines with J gene TRBJ2-1; unclear D gene. The CDR3 is 14 amino acids. Trimming took 5 bases from V and 5 from J, leaving 13 bases between them. CDR1 and CDR2 (germline): SEHNR, FQNEAQ (reference sequence). The CDR3 loop is CASSLTSFDNEQFF. In nucleotides, the CDR3 is TGTGCCAGCAGCCTCACATCATTCGACAATGAGCAGTTCTTC.

This clone has just a few counts. The chain carries TRBV7-8 and TRBJ2-5; TRBD2 matches at 14 bases. In germline, CDR1 is SGHVS, CDR2 FQNEAQ. V was pared by 5 bases and J by 2 bases, with 4 bases of the junction left unmatched. CDR3 size: 16 residues. DNA for the CDR3: TGTGCCAGCAGCCTAGGGACTAGCGGGGGTCAAGAGACCCAGTACTTC. This gives the protein CASSLGTSGGQETQYF. Full variable domain (missing parts from reference TRBV7-8 and TRBJ2-5): GAGVSQSPRYKVAKRGQDVALRCDPISGHVSLFWYQQALGQGPEFLTYFQNEAQLDKSGLPSDRFFAERPEGSVSTLKIQRTQQEDSAVYLCASSLGTSGGQETQYFGPGTRLLVL.